Sequencing of this T cell receptor (beta chain) was carried out in a study of CD8 T cells in ankylosing spondylitis. Germline V lookup: CDR1 SGHRS, CDR2 YFSETQ. This CDR3 is 16 amino acids long. With V trimmed by 4 bases and J by 2 bases, 10 bases remained unmatched. As the method for making TCR beta libraries, quantitative 5'-RACE with molecular barcodes was used. Each CDR3 protein is one row after TCRdb ran MiXCR on the 5' RACE reads. Of some 39,000 distinct CDR3 sequences in the sample, 13% are singletons; the top ten hold more than 25%. In its sample, this clonotype was seen many times. This TCR derives from a male donor with ankylosing spondylitis. The chain links TRBV5-1 to TRBJ2-7, with 9 positions matching TRBD1. The sequenced sample consisted of synovial fluid, either unsorted or a sorted T cell fraction (not recorded which). The CDR3 DNA sequence: TGCGCCAGCAGCACGGGGACAGGGATGGGAACCTACGAGCAGTACTTC. Amino acid sequence: CASSTGTGMGTYEQYF.